This TCR beta chain was found in a study of T cell responses to AZD1222 COVID-19 vaccine. Regarding this clone: Its antigen is undetermined.

Study-wide results and limits: Repertoires were obtained only post-peak T cell response. Researchers report vaccine-associated CD4 TCRs spanning spike, with dominance at 160-218 and 743-854. Most donors were white British, females outnumbered males, and clonal diversity was possibly underestimated.

The data were produced by immunoSEQ multiplex PCR, yet TCRdb's version contains in-frame clones alone and is incomplete. The table shows approximately 120,000 clones, with roughly 90% occurring only once. The clonotype was recovered from an adult in good health. This specimen was peripheral blood, taken on day 0 of AZD1222 vaccination.

The CDR3 spells CASSSTAGLTF. CDR3 nucleotides: TGTGCCAGCAGCTCAACGGCAGGGCTCACCTTC. The gene calls are TRBV5-4 and TRBJ1-2; the D gene is possibly TRBD1 (5 bases). Trimming took off 3 bases at V and 13 bases at J, with 13 bases between the two ends. The CDR3 spans 11 residues. Germline CDR1 is SGHNT and CDR2 is YYREEE (reference sequence).